This is a list of T cell receptor beta chains from one sample in a study of blood T cell repertoires in COVID-19. Clones were read by immunoSEQ multiplex PCR, and TCRdb kept only the in-frame ones, dropping some. The table has approximately 50,000 clones, about 76% seen once. The sequencing sample was made of peripheral blood. The receptors originated from a man in his forties or fifties with active or convalescent COVID-19. Both conserved end residues are part of each CDR3. A D gene is named only where the DNA matches it firmly.

J gene,D gene,V gene,CDR3 protein
TRBJ1-2,-,TRBV14,CASSGTGVGGYTF
TRBJ2-3,-,TRBV7-8,CASSLLGATDTQYF
TRBJ1-6,-,TRBV6-5,CASSYSTGGGNSPLHF
TRBJ1-2,-,TRBV5-4,CASSLFTGRGYGYTF
TRBJ2-2,TRBD2,TRBV10-3,CATSATGGTGELFF
TRBJ2-7,TRBD2,TRBV5-1,CASSLATSGGDEQYF
TRBJ2-3,TRBD2,TRBV7-8,CASSSGLAGSTDTQYF
TRBJ2-3,TRBD2,TRBV19,CASSIERRLAPDTQYF
TRBJ2-1,TRBD1,TRBV6-4,CASSARQGSEQFF
TRBJ1-4,TRBD1,TRBV12-3/TRBV12-4,CASSDRGLEKLFF
TRBJ1-2,-,TRBV29-1,CSVEAGRGYGYTF
TRBJ2-1,-,TRBV15,CATSREVTLANEQFF
TRBJ2-1,TRBD1,TRBV5-1,CASSYGQGVNEQFF
TRBJ2-7,TRBD2,TRBV3-1/TRBV3-2,CASSQDRVAGAYEQYF
TRBJ2-5,-,TRBV5-1,CASSEDNPGGTQYF
TRBJ1-4,TRBD1,TRBV19,CASREGAPGLGKLFF
TRBJ1-6,-,TRBV3-1/TRBV3-2,CASSHLGNSPLHF
TRBJ1-4,-,TRBV11-2,CASGRPAEKLFF
TRBJ2-7,-,TRBV5-4,CASSLGGRRGEQYF
TRBJ2-5,-,TRBV9,CASSPGGYGTQYF
TRBJ1-1,-,TRBV2,CASTERGGNTEAFF
TRBJ2-3,-,TRBV6-6,CASSSDGGLGDTQYF
TRBJ2-3,-,TRBV11-2,CASSFRDTQYF
TRBJ1-2,-,TRBV15,CATSRDLTAQGNYGYTF
TRBJ2-7,-,TRBV5-5,CASSLLQRTSEQYF
TRBJ1-5,-,TRBV7-9,CASSRAGEFGQPQHF
TRBJ2-5,-,TRBV20-1,CSASHSGRGAQETQYF
TRBJ1-2,-,TRBV12-3/TRBV12-4,CATQGYYGYTF
TRBJ2-5,-,TRBV12-5,CASGLGRVYGGYQETQYF
TRBJ2-3,-,TRBV5-4,CASSLGGTQSTDTQYF
TRBJ1-3,-,TRBV9,CASSQGWGLGNTIYF
TRBJ1-3,TRBD1,TRBV14,CASSQGQGYSGNTIYF
TRBJ1-1,-,TRBV28,CAIKLEGNTEAFF
TRBJ2-1,TRBD1,TRBV5-1,CASSSLQGAGNEQFF
TRBJ2-6,-,TRBV27,CASSLLGGSGANVLTF
TRBJ2-7,TRBD1,TRBV27,CASAWGQRLYEQYF
TRBJ1-6,-,TRBV6-5,CASSYSWGDSPLHF
TRBJ1-5,TRBD1,TRBV10-3,CAISDAQGVSGNQPQHF
TRBJ2-7,TRBD1,TRBV11-2,CASSLGTVWFEQYF
TRBJ1-6,TRBD1,TRBV9,CASSRDSTRASPLHF
TRBJ2-7,TRBD2,TRBV9,CASSAGLAGGQHEQYF
TRBJ1-1,-,TRBV2,CASSARGGDTEAFF
TRBJ2-1,TRBD2,TRBV3-1/TRBV3-2,CASSHDYPSGEQFF
TRBJ2-2,-,TRBV5-8,CASRTEINTGELFF
TRBJ2-6,-,TRBV7-3,CASSPHAISSGANVLTF
TRBJ2-2,TRBD1,TRBV29-1,CSGQQGVNTGELFF
TRBJ2-3,TRBD1,TRBV7-3,CASSLNTGGAGDTQYF
TRBJ1-5,TRBD1,TRBV5-4,CASSAGTGVNQPQHF
TRBJ1-6,-,TRBV15,CATSGLGQHNSPLHF
TRBJ1-1,-,TRBV7-9,CASSLGNRVTLNTEAFF
TRBJ2-1,-,TRBV29-1,CSVVEAPNHEQFF
TRBJ2-1,TRBD1,TRBV29-1,CSVDNLQTGGNEQFF
TRBJ1-1,-,TRBV18,CASSPPTTGKNTEAFF
TRBJ2-2,-,TRBV3-1/TRBV3-2,CASSQGAWVETGELFF
TRBJ2-1,-,TRBV7-9,CASSERGAGSYNEQFF
TRBJ2-5,TRBD2,TRBV2,CASLTNRGGDQETQYF
TRBJ2-7,TRBD2,TRBV10-3,CAISEPTSPWGLAGADSYEQYF
TRBJ1-1,TRBD1,TRBV18,CASSPNRGQSTEAFF
TRBJ1-2,-,TRBV6-5,CATYPGDGYGYTF
TRBJ1-1,TRBD1,TRBV3-1/TRBV3-2,CASSQEGGQGARAFF